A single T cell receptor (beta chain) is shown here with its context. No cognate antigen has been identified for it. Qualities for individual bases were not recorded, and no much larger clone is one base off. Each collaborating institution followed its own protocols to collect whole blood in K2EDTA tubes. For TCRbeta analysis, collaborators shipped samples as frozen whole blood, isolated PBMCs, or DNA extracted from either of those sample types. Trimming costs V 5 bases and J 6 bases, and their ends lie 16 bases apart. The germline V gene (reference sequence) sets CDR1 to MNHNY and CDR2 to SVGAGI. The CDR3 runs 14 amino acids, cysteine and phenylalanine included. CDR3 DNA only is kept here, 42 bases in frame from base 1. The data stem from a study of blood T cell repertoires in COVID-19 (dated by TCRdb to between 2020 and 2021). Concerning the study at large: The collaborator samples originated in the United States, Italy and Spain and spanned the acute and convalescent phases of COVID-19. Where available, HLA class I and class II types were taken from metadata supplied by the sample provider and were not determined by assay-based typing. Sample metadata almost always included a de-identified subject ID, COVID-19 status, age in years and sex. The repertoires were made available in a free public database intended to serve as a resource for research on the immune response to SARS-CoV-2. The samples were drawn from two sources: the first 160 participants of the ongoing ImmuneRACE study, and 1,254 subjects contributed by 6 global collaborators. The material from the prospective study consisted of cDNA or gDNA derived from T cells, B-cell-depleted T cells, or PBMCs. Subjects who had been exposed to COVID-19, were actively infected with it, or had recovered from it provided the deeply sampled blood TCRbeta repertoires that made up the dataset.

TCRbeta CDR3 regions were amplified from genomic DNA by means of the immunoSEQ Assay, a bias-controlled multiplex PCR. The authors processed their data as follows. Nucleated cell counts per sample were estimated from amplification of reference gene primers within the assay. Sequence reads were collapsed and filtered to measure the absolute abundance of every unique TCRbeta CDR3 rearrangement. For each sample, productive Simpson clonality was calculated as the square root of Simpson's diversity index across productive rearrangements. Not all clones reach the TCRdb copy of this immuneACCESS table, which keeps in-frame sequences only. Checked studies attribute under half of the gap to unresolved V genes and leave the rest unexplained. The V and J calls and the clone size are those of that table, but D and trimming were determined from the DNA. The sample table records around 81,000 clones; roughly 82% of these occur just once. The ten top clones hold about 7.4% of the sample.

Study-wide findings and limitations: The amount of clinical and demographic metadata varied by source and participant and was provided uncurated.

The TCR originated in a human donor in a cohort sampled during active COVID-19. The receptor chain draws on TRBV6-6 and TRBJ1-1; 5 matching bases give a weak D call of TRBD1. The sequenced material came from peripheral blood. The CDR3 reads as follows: CASSRDLGGAEAFF. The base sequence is TGTGCCAGCAGTAGGGACCTCGGGGGGGCTGAAGCTTTCTTT.